The 12 T cell receptor beta chains listed next were all sequenced from one sample in a study of radiotherapy plus CTLA-4 blockade in lung cancer (dated by TCRdb to the late 2010s). Library method: the immunoSEQ multiplex PCR assay. The clones in this table, taken by TCRdb from immuneACCESS, are in-frame only. Not every clone is retained; where verified, under half of the shortfall comes from an unresolved V gene, and the cause of the rest is unknown. This sample lists nearly 110,000 clones; 85% were detected once. Of the sample, 2.4% falls within the top ten clones. The sample consisted of peripheral blood, taken from a patient treated with radiotherapy plus ipilimumab. The receptors originated from a human donor with non-small cell lung cancer that progressed on radiotherapy plus ipilimumab. Some clones in this sample may be carry-over from other donors' samples.

J is TRBJ1-1 and V is TRBV28; D ambiguous. In germline, CDR1 is MDHEN, CDR2 SYDVKM. The length of the CDR3 is 12 residues. Trimming cost V 3 bases and J 3 bases, with 5 bases left between them. CDR3 DNA: TGTGCCAGCAGTTTTATGGACACTGAAGCTTTCTTT. Amino acids: CASSFMDTEAFF.

This chain connects TRBV28 to TRBJ2-2; D may be TRBD1 (7 bases). CDR1 is MDHEN and CDR2 is SYDVKM in the germline V gene. This CDR3 is 15 amino acids long. Trimming left V 5 bases short and J 5 bases short, with 15 bases between. CDR3 residues: CASSQGGIGTGELFF. In DNA, the CDR3 is TGTGCCAGCAGTCAGGGGGGCATCGGGACCGGGGAGCTGTTTTTT.

This rearrangement joins TRBV28 to TRBJ1-2; possible D gene TRBD1, 5 bases. The V end was cut by 4 bases, the J end by 1 base, with 7 bases between. CDR3 length: 13 residues. CDR1 and CDR2 from the germline V gene are MDHEN and SYDVKM. In nucleotides, the CDR3 is TGTGCCAGCAGTTCGGGGGTTAACTATGGCTACACCTTC. Translating it yields CASSSGVNYGYTF.

Written as DNA, the CDR3 is TGTGCCTGGACCAGGGGTTTCTACGAGCAGTACTTC. This translates into CAWTRGFYEQYF. V gene TRBV30 combines with J gene TRBJ2-7; D possibly corresponds to TRBD1 (6 bases). Looked up from germline, CDR1 is GTSNPN and CDR2 is SVGIG (reference sequence). Trimming took 4 bases from V and 3 from J, leaving 10 bases between them. The CDR3 has 12 amino acids.

On this clone: This specimen includes other DNA sequences encoding the same CDR3. V and J are TRBV5-1 and TRBJ1-1, with D possibly TRBD1 on 6 matching bases. Looked up from germline, CDR1 is SGHRS and CDR2 is YFSETQ. The CDR3 has 15 residues. V was cut by 2 bases and J by 0 bases, with 11 bases left in between. CDR3 in amino acids: CASSLLQGLNTEAFF. CDR3 DNA sequence: TGCGCCAGCAGCTTACTACAGGGTTTGAACACTGAAGCTTTCTTT.

The chain uses TRBV18 and TRBJ1-4, with D unclear. CDR1 KGHSH and CDR2 LQKENI come from the germline V gene. The CDR3 runs to 13 residues. V was cut by 0 bases and J by 5 bases, with 4 bases left in between. CDR3 sequence reads: CASSPPGNEKLFF. CDR3 in DNA: TGTGCCAGCTCACCACCAGGGAATGAAAAACTGTTTTTT.

The chain has TRBV7-2 and TRBJ1-6, with a tentative D call TRBD1 (5 bases). This CDR3 region has 15 residues. Trimming shortened V by 1 base and J by 7 bases, and 11 bases separated the two germline ends. CDR1 SGHTA and CDR2 FQGNSA come from the germline V gene. The CDR3 bases are TGTGCCAGCAGCTTAGTCGCGGGGGTAAATTCACCCCTCCACTTT. Translation: CASSLVAGVNSPLHF. Full variable domain (missing parts from reference TRBV7-2 and TRBJ1-6): GAGVSQSPSNKVTEKGKDVELRCDPISGHTALYWYRQSLGQGLEFLIYFQGNSAPDKSGLPSDRFSAERTGGSVSTLTIQRTQQEDSAVYLCASSLVAGVNSPLHFGNGTRLTVT.

The V gene is TRBV5-1, the J gene TRBJ2-7; D is undetermined. Trimming took off 0 bases at V and 0 bases at J, with 7 bases between the two ends. The CDR3 has 14 amino acids. Germline CDR1 SGHRS, CDR2 YFSETQ. The CDR3 bases are TGCGCCAGCAGCTTGGACAGAAGCTCCTACGAGCAGTACTTC. It is translated as CASSLDRSSYEQYF.

This sequence joins TRBV28 and TRBJ1-1; 8 bases align to TRBD1. Trimming took 7 bases from V and 4 from J; bases not matched to a gene: 5. The CDR3 loop spans 13 amino acids. CDR1 is MDHEN, CDR2 SYDVKM, per germline. The CDR3 DNA follows: TGTGCCAGCAACAGGGGGTTTAGCACTGAAGCTTTCTTT. This gives the protein CASNRGFSTEAFF.

The chain recombines TRBV9 with TRBJ2-5; no firm D call. The CDR3 is 15 residues long. Looked up from germline, CDR1 is SGDLS and CDR2 is YYNGEE. V was clipped by 0 bases and J by 2 bases, with 11 bases between them. This CDR3 reads CASSVATTFQETQYF. CDR3 DNA: TGTGCCAGCAGCGTAGCTACTACTTTTCAAGAGACCCAGTACTTC.

The chain is built from TRBV2 and TRBJ1-2; D is unresolved. The CDR3 is 14 residues long. In germline, CDR1 is SNHLY, CDR2 FYNNEI. V lost 3 bases, J lost 7 bases, and 15 bases lay in between. CDR3 protein: CASSDAGRSGGYTF. The CDR3 DNA reads TGTGCCAGCAGTGATGCTGGTAGGTCGGGTGGCTACACCTTC.

J is TRBJ2-3 and V is TRBV5-6, with 9 bases lining up with TRBD2. This CDR3 comprises 17 residues. Germline CDR1 is SGHDT and CDR2 is YYEEEE. After removal of 0 bases from V and 0 bases from J, the junction contained 5 bases not matched to a gene. CDR3 coding DNA: TGTGCCAGCAGCTTGGAGTGGCGGGGGGGTAGCACAGATACGCAGTATTTT. As protein: CASSLEWRGGSTDTQYF. Together with reference TRBV5-6 and TRBJ2-3, the CDR3 gives the full variable domain: DAGVTQSPTHLIKTRGQQVTLRCSPKSGHDTVSWYQQALGQGPQFIFQYYEEEERQRGNFPDRFSGHQFPNYSSELNVNALLLGDSALYLCASSLEWRGGSTDTQYFGPGTRLTVL.